The 30 T cell receptor beta chains listed next were all sequenced from one sample in a study of cytomegalovirus exposure and HLA in healthy donors (dated by TCRdb to between 2016 and 2019). The library was produced with the immunoSEQ multiplex PCR assay. For the multiplex PCR, a mixture combining 60 forward primers for TCR Vbeta segments and 13 reverse primers for TCR Jbeta segments was used. Here the immuneACCESS table is served through TCRdb, limited to in-frame sequences with V and J called. Missing clones are a known gap in these copies; in checked studies unresolved V genes cover under half, and the rest lacks a known reason. This sample is represented by around 240,000 clones; roughly 80% of them were singletons. 5% to 6.5% of the sample goes to the ten largest clones. The sequenced sample consisted of PBMCs. These receptors all stem from a woman in her thirties or forties in good health and CMV-seropositive.

The genes are TRBV6-5 and TRBJ1-5; 9 bases fit TRBD1. Germline V CDR1 and CDR2: MNHEY, SVGAGI. The CDR3 extends over 16 amino acids. V trimming: 4 bases; J trimming: 5 bases; junction bases outside the gene matches: 9. The CDR3 loop reads CASSFRTGQGYQPQHF. The CDR3 DNA reads TGTGCCAGCAGTTTCCGGACGGGACAGGGTTATCAGCCCCAGCATTTT.

This clone has a handful of counts. This rearrangement joins TRBV6-5 to TRBJ1-1, with TRBD1 identical over 8 bases. In germline, CDR1 is MNHEY, CDR2 SVGAGI. The V segment lost 2 bases and the J segment 4 bases; nucleotides outside the gene matches: 3. There are 14 residues in the CDR3. Here the CDR3 reads CASSYGQGSTEAFF. The CDR3 DNA sequence: TGTGCCAGCAGTTACGGACAGGGTAGCACTGAAGCTTTCTTT.

This clone came up a few times. This chain uses TRBV7-9 with TRBJ1-2; D not certain. This CDR3 is 11 amino acids long. V dropped 5 bases and J dropped 8 bases, with 9 bases sitting between them. Germline lookup yields CDR1 SEHNR and CDR2 FQNEAQ (reference sequence). CDR3 loop: CASSLREGYTF. CDR3 DNA: TGTGCCAGCAGCCTAAGAGAGGGCTACACCTTC.

The gene calls are TRBV2 and TRBJ2-5, with D possibly TRBD2 on 6 matching bases. Germline CDR1 SNHLY, CDR2 FYNNEI. V gave up 4 bases and J gave up 4 bases, with 13 bases separating them. The CDR3 has 14 amino acids. The CDR3 sequence is CASSVPGGGETQYF. CDR3 coding DNA: TGTGCCAGCAGTGTTCCCGGGGGTGGAGAGACCCAGTACTTC.

The chain carries TRBV2 and TRBJ1-1; no clear D gene. Trimming left V 1 base short and J 10 bases short, with 13 bases between. CDR3 length: 13 amino acids. Germline CDR1 and CDR2: SNHLY and FYNNEI. In DNA, the CDR3 is TGTGCCAGCAGTGAAGTGTCGAGTGTACGAGCTTTCTTT. It encodes CASSEVSSVRAFF.

The genes are TRBV6-5 and TRBJ1-5, with D possibly matching TRBD1 (5 bases). V shed 0 bases and J shed 4 bases, with 10 bases lying between them. CDR1 MNHEY and CDR2 SVGAGI come from the germline V gene. The CDR3 runs to 15 residues. The CDR3 DNA follows: TGTGCCAGCAGTTACTCGATCGGGGGAAATCAGCCCCAGCATTTT. This codes for CASSYSIGGNQPQHF.

V usage is TRBV7-2 and J usage is TRBJ1-1; 7 positions agree with TRBD1. V trimming: 5 bases; J trimming: 0 bases; junction bases outside the gene matches: 3. Germline V CDR1 and CDR2: SGHTA, FQGNSA. The CDR3 length is 14 residues. The CDR3 protein is CASSPTGLNTEAFF. Here the CDR3 DNA reads TGTGCCAGCAGCCCGACAGGGTTGAACACTGAAGCTTTCTTT.

This chain joins TRBV11-2 and TRBJ1-1; D possibly corresponds to TRBD1 (6 bases). The CDR3 has 13 residues. V was clipped by 1 base and J by 6 bases, with 9 bases between them. Germline CDR1 and CDR2: SGHAT and FQNNGV. The CDR3, as DNA: TGTGCCAGCAGCTTAGGCGGGGGCGCTGAAGCTTTCTTT. Its translation: CASSLGGGAEAFF.

The chain carries TRBV7-8 and TRBJ2-5, with D perhaps matching TRBD1 (5 bases). The DNA end is a closer match to TRBJ2-7, so the J assignment may be wrong. The CDR3 loop spans 17 amino acids. Per the germline V gene, CDR1 is SGHVS and CDR2 is FQNEAQ. The CDR3 region has the DNA TGTGCCAGCAGCTTACGGGCCGGGCAGGGTTCCTCCTACGAGCAGTACTTC. It codes for CASSLRAGQGSSYEQYF.

V usage is TRBV7-9 and J usage is TRBJ1-5, with D unresolved. The CDR3 runs to 15 residues. The V and J ends lost 0 bases and 3 bases respectively, with 9 bases between them. The germline gives CDR1 SEHNR, CDR2 FQNEAQ (reference sequence). The CDR3 DNA is TGTGCCAGCAGCTTAGCTAACGGGTACAATCAGCCCCAGCATTTT. Translating it yields CASSLANGYNQPQHF.

This clone was picked up one time. The gene calls are TRBV5-1 and TRBJ1-1; D not resolved. With 3 bases removed from V and 0 bases from J, the gap between germline ends came to 9 bases. This CDR3 contains 14 residues. Germline CDR1 reads SGHRS; CDR2 reads YFSETQ. This CDR3 is CASSSDGMNTEAFF. The CDR3 DNA reads as TGCGCCAGCAGCTCGGACGGGATGAACACTGAAGCTTTCTTT.

The rearrangement links TRBV10-3 to TRBJ1-2; 9 positions agree with TRBD1. The CDR3 length is 16 residues. Germline values: CDR1 ENHRY, CDR2 SYGVKD. V gave up 0 bases and J gave up 9 bases; unmatched junction bases: 11. CDR3 sequence: CAISESGTGTGASYTF. CDR3 nucleotides: TGTGCCATCAGTGAGTCGGGGACAGGGACCGGAGCCAGCTACACCTTC.

The gene calls are TRBV5-4 and TRBJ2-7; 7 bases are shared with TRBD1. The trim removed 4 bases at V and 0 bases at J, leaving 7 bases unmatched. Germline V gene data show CDR1 as SGHNT and CDR2 as YYREEE (reference sequence). This CDR3 comprises 15 residues. The CDR3: CASSGGQANSYEQYF. The DNA for the CDR3 is TGTGCCAGCAGCGGAGGACAGGCGAACTCCTACGAGCAGTACTTC. The full variable domain, completed using reference TRBV5-4 and TRBJ2-7, is ETGVTQSPTHLIKTRGQQVTLRCSSQSGHNTVSWYQQALGQGPQFIFQYYREEENGRGNFPPRFSGLQFPNYSSELNVNALELDDSALYLCASSGGQANSYEQYFGPGTRLTVT.

This clone was counted between two and nine times. The V and J genes are TRBV6-6 and TRBJ1-2; maybe TRBD1 (6 bases). Germline assignment: CDR1 MNHNY and CDR2 SVGAGI (reference sequence). V lost 0 bases and J 8 bases, leaving 13 bases between the germline ends. CDR3 length: 14 residues. The CDR3 protein is CASSYSGQGRGYTF. DNA for the CDR3: TGTGCCAGCAGTTACTCAGGGCAGGGGAGAGGCTACACCTTC.

The chain employs TRBV19 and TRBJ1-1; 7 bases match TRBD1. CDR1 LNHDA and CDR2 SQIVND come from the germline V gene (reference sequence). CDR3 length equals 14 residues. Trimming at V came to 5 bases and at J to 3 bases, leaving 6 bases not matched to a gene. The CDR3 nucleotides are TGTGCCAGTAGTTTCCTCGACAGGGACACTGAAGCTTTCTTT. It is translated as CASSFLDRDTEAFF.

This chain joins TRBV25-1 and TRBJ2-1; TRBD2 aligns across 8 bases. Looked up from germline, CDR1 is MGHDK and CDR2 is SYGVNS. Germline trimming cut 3 bases from V and 8 bases from J; bases unmatched to any gene: 9. The CDR3 spans 15 residues. CDR3 amino acids: CASSEPGLGLHEQFF. The CDR3 DNA reads TGTGCCAGCAGTGAGCCGGGACTAGGACTCCATGAGCAGTTCTTC. Filled out from reference TRBV25-1 and TRBJ2-1, the complete variable domain reads EADIYQTPRYLVIGTGKKITLECSQTMGHDKMYWYQQDPGMELHLIHYSYGVNSTEKGDLSSESTVSRIRTEHFPLTLESARPSHTSQYLCASSEPGLGLHEQFFGPGTRLTVL.

For the CDR3, the DNA is TGTGCCAGCAGTTACTCGTTGGTAGCGGGAGTCTACGAGCAGTACTTC. Its translation is CASSYSLVAGVYEQYF. This chain connects TRBV6-6 to TRBJ2-7; 9 bases are a match to TRBD2. Germline CDR1 is MNHNY and CDR2 is SVGAGI (reference sequence). There are 16 residues in the CDR3. With 0 bases clipped from V and 3 bases from J, the junction kept 6 bases outside the gene matches.

V gene TRBV27 combines with J gene TRBJ2-1; unclear D gene. The germline gives CDR1 MNHEY, CDR2 SMNVEV (reference sequence). The CDR3 has 11 amino acids. V lost 3 bases and J 9 bases, leaving 6 bases between the germline ends. This CDR3 reads CASSFYGEQFF. The CDR3, as DNA: TGTGCCAGCAGTTTCTATGGTGAGCAGTTCTTC.

This clone occurred once. V and J are TRBV5-1 and TRBJ1-1, with a tentative D call TRBD1 (6 bases). Germline V gene lookup returns CDR1 SGHRS and CDR2 YFSETQ. This CDR3 contains 14 residues. The V end lost 5 bases, the J end lost 1 base, and 12 bases lay between the germline ends. The DNA for the CDR3 is TGCGCCAGCAGAACATCGACAGGGAACACTGAAGCTTTCTTT. Its protein product is CASRTSTGNTEAFF.

With respect to this clone: The same CDR3 can be traced to other DNA sequences in this sample. The V gene is TRBV27, the J gene TRBJ1-6; no definite D call. CDR3 length: 16 residues. Trimming left V 1 base short and J 1 base short, with 8 bases between. Germline CDR1 and CDR2: MNHEY and SMNVEV (reference sequence). CDR3 bases: TGTGCCAGCAGTTTATTGGGAGGATCCTATAATTCACCCCTCCACTTT. Protein product: CASSLLGGSYNSPLHF.

In regard to this clone: Other DNA variants within this sample encode the same CDR3. V gene TRBV25-1 combines with J gene TRBJ1-1; D call uncertain. CDR3 length: 13 residues. Germline values: CDR1 MGHDK, CDR2 SYGVNS. V shed 1 base and J shed 11 bases, with 14 bases lying between them. The DNA of the CDR3 is TGTGCCAGCAGTGAATGGAGTTCAGTTGAGGCTTTCTTT. Its protein product is CASSEWSSVEAFF.

The V gene is TRBV19, the J gene TRBJ1-5; D uncertain. Germline V gives CDR1 LNHDA, CDR2 SQIVND (reference sequence). Trimming removed 8 bases from V and 6 bases from J, with 20 bases in between. CDR3 length: 15 residues. Here the CDR3 DNA reads TGTGCCAGTCTCCCACGAGGGATTGAGGTTCAGCCCCAGCATTTT. Amino acid sequence: CASLPRGIEVQPQHF.

This sequence joins TRBV27 and TRBJ1-1; 7 nucleotides line up with TRBD1. The J segment lost 2 bases and the V segment lost 6 bases, leaving 6 bases of the junction unmatched. From germline, CDR1 is MNHEY and CDR2 SMNVEV (reference sequence). The CDR3 contains 14 residues. The DNA of the CDR3 is TGTGCCAGCAGAAAGGAGGGGGCTAACACTGAAGCTTTCTTT. This encodes CASRKEGANTEAFF.

This chain links TRBV5-1 with TRBJ2-7, with 8 bases matching TRBD2. CDR1 is SGHRS, CDR2 YFSETQ, per germline. V was pared by 0 bases and J by 1 base, with 6 bases of the junction left unmatched. The CDR3 is 16 amino acids. The DNA of the CDR3 is TGCGCCAGCAGCTTGGACCTTAGCGGGATATCCTACGAGCAGTACTTC. Protein: CASSLDLSGISYEQYF.

This clone was seen a few times. The V and J genes are TRBV6-1 and TRBJ2-3; possible D gene TRBD2, 5 bases. V was trimmed by 4 bases and J by 7 bases, leaving 9 bases between them. This CDR3 is 12 amino acids long. Germline V gives CDR1 MNHNS, CDR2 SASEGT. This CDR3 reads CASSGGGNTQYF. CDR3 sequence (DNA): TGTGCCAGCAGTGGTGGAGGAAATACGCAGTATTTT.

About this clone itself: Different DNA sequences within this sample yield the same CDR3. The genes are TRBV5-1 and TRBJ1-2; 9 nucleotides line up with TRBD1. Trimming removed 4 bases from V and 2 bases from J; junction bases left unmatched: 15. CDR3 length: 18 residues. CDR1 and CDR2 from the germline V gene are SGHRS and YFSETQ. CDR3 sequence reads: CASSAPPGQGPYNYGYTF. Here the CDR3 DNA reads TGCGCCAGCAGCGCCCCACCGGGACAGGGACCTTACAACTATGGCTACACCTTC.

V gene TRBV27 combines with J gene TRBJ2-7; D is unclear. The CDR3 covers 14 residues. Trimming shortened V by 4 bases and J by 6 bases, and 16 bases separated the two germline ends. Germline-derived CDR1 and CDR2 are MNHEY and SMNVEV (reference sequence). CDR3 DNA: TGTGCCAGCAGTTCACATCCGACTGCACTCGAGCAGTACTTC. This sequence encodes CASSSHPTALEQYF.

The chain couples TRBV5-8 to TRBJ2-5; perhaps TRBD1 as D (5 bases). Per germline, CDR1 SGHTS and CDR2 YDEGEE. Trimming removed 0 bases at V and 2 bases at J, with 8 bases between. The CDR3 loop spans 14 amino acids. CDR3 region: CASSLGQTQETQYF. Here the CDR3 DNA reads TGTGCCAGCAGCTTGGGACAGACTCAAGAGACCCAGTACTTC.

The chain uses TRBV7-8 and TRBJ1-2; D call uncertain. Looked up from germline, CDR1 is SGHVS and CDR2 is FQNEAQ. This CDR3 is built from 14 residues. V dropped 1 base and J dropped 3 bases, with 9 bases sitting between them. The CDR3 DNA sequence: TGTGCCAGCAGCTTAGAATGGCAGGACTATGGCTACACCTTC. Protein: CASSLEWQDYGYTF.

This chain links TRBV10-3 with TRBJ2-1; TRBD2 matches at 8 bases. The CDR3 spans 16 residues. The V and J ends lost 0 bases and 6 bases, in that order; junction bases with no gene match: 7. Germline V gene lookup returns CDR1 ENHRY and CDR2 SYGVKD. As DNA, the CDR3 is TGTGCCATCAGTGAGTCCGGGACGGGAGGGGGCAATGAGCAGTTCTTC. It codes for CAISESGTGGGNEQFF.